These 4 T cell receptor beta chains came from one sample sequenced in a study of T cell repertoires in cytomegalovirus infection. From the reads, TCRdb called clonotypes with MiXCR, one entry per CDR3 protein. The table shows some 200,000 distinct CDR3 sequences, with roughly 9% occurring only once. Sequencing input: PBMCs. The receptors shown here come from a human donor in good health (CMV status not recorded). Some clones in this sample may be carry-over from other donors' samples.

The chain joins TRBV6-2 or TRBV6-3 to TRBJ1-1; 11 bases are shared with TRBD1. CDR1 is MNHEY and CDR2 is SVGEGT in the germline V gene. V lost 6 bases, J lost 4 bases, and 7 bases stayed unmatched. This CDR3 has 15 residues. The chain's CDR3 is CASSRWTGGVTEAFF. CDR3 in DNA: TGTGCCAGCAGCCGATGGACAGGGGGCGTCACTGAAGCTTTCTTT.

This clonotype was recorded at least ten times. V gene TRBV28 combines with J gene TRBJ1-5; D is unclear. Germline V CDR1 and CDR2: MDHEN, SYDVKM. CDR3 length: 14 residues. With 3 bases removed from V and 7 bases from J, the gap between germline ends came to 13 bases. CDR3 coding DNA: TGTGCCAGCAGTTTTGTAGGGTTGGGCCAGCCCCAGCATTTT. Amino acids: CASSFVGLGQPQHF.

The chain combines TRBV9 with TRBJ1-5; 7 nucleotides agree with TRBD1. Per germline, CDR1 SGDLS and CDR2 YYNGEE. V lost 3 bases to trimming and J lost 11 bases; unmatched junction nucleotides: 8. This CDR3 contains 13 residues. CDR3 DNA sequence: TGTGCCAGCAGCGGGACGTTGCAGGGGGCCCAGCATTTT. Translated: CASSGTLQGAQHF.

The J gene is TRBJ1-2, the V gene TRBV10-2, with D tentatively TRBD1 (6 bases). CDR1 is WSHSY and CDR2 is SAAADI in the germline V gene. The CDR3 is made up of 14 amino acids. Deletions cut 4 bases from V and 1 base from J, with 10 bases between. The CDR3 here is CASSGQGINYGYTF. CDR3 in DNA: TGCGCCAGCAGTGGGCAGGGGATTAACTATGGCTACACCTTC.